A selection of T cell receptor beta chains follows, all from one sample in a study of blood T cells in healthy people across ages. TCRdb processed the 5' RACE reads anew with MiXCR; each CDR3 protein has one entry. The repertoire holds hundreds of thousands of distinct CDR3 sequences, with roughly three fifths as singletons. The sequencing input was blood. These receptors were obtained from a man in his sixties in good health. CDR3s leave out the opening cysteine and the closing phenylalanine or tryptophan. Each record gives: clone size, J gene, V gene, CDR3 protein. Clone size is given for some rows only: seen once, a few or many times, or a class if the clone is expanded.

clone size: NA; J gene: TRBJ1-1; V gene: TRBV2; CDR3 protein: ASSEMGGTEAF
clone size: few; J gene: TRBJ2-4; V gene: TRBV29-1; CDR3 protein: SVGTLAKNIQY
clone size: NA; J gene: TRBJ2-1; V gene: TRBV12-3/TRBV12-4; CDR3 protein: ASSLTSEQF
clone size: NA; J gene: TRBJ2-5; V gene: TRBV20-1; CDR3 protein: SARPGLAQETQY
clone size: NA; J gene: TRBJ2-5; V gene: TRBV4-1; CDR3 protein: ASSQAVPETQY
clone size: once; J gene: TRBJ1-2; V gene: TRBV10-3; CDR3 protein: AISGGTGRGDDGYT
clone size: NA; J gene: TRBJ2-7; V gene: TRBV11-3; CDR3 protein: ASSTGMGSYEQY
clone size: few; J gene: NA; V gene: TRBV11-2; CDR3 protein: ASSLDIHEQY
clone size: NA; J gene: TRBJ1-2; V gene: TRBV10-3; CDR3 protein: AISEGWDGYT
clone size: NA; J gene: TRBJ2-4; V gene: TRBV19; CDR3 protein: ASSAGQGAGNIQY
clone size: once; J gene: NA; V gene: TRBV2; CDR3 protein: ARSVAGRTEQY
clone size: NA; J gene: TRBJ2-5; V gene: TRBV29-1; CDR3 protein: SVDLPSPGPWQTQY
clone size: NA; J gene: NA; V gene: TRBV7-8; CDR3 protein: ASSQGASRGTQY
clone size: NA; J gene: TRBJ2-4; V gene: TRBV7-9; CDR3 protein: ASSLALTSSVGNIQY
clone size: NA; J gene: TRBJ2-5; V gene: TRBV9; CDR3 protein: ASSHPSGGAETQY
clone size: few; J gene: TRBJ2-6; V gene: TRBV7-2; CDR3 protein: ASSLSRGILTGANVLT
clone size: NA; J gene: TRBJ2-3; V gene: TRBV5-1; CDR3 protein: ASSLRGGDSTDTQY
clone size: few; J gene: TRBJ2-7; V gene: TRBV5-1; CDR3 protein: ASSPRTGVSSYEQY
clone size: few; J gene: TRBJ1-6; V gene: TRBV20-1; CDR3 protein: SARVPGQANSPLH
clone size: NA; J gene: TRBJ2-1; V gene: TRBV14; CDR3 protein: ASSQEVRVKEQF
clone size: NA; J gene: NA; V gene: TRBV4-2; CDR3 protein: ASSPRGSGGAYNEQY
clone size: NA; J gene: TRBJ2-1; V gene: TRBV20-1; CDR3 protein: SARKRGAYNEQF
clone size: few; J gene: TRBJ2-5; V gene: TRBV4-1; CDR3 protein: ASSQEGTEPGTQY
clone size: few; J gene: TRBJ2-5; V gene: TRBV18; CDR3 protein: ASSPGWEETQY
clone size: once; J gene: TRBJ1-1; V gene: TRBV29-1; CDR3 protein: SVSRVGTEAF
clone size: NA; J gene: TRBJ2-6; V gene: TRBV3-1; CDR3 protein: ASSQIQRGGSGANVLT
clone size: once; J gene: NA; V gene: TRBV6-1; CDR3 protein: ASRPTNANIQY
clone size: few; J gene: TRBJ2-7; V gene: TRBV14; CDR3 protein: ASSSERQESSYEQY
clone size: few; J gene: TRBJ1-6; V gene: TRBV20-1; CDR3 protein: SARDSRGSYNSPLH
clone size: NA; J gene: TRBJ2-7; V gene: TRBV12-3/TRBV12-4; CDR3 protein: ASSRVGDPYEQY
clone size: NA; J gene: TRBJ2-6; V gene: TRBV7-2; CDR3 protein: ASSLWTGANVLT
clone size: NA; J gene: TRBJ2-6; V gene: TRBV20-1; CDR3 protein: SARDESGGSGANVLT
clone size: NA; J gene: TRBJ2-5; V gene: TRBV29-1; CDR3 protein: SVAPTGAETQY
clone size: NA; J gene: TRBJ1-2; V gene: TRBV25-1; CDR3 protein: ASSERDRVGYT
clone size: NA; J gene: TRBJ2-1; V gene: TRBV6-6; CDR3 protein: ASSYSRLVSYNEQF
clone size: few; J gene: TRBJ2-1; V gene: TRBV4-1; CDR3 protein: ASSRLAGVNEQF
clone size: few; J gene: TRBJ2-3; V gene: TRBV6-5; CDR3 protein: ASRPSWTTDTQY
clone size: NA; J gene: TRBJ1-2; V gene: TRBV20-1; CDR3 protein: SARGVDYGYT
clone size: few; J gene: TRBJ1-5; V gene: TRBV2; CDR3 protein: ASAPGQGFRPQH
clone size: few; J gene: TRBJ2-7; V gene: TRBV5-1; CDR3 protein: ASSLVAGGDEQY
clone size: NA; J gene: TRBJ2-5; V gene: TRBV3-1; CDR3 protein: ASSQVGGPAWESETQY
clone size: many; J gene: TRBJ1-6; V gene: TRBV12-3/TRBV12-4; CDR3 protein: ASSRIVGVYNSPLH
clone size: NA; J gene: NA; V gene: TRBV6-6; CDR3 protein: ASSRTWTDPYEQY
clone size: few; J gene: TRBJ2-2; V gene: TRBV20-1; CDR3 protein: SARDVLAGNTGELF
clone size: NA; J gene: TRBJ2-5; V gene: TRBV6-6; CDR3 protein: ASSYFGRDAWKEAQY
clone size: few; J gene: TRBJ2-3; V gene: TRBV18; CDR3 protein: ASSPITTDTQY
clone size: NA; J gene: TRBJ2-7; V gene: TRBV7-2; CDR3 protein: ASSLGAGGSTYEQY
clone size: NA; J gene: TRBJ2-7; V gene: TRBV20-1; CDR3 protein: SALQGGSYEQY
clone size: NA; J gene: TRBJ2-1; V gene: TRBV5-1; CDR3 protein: ASSVRTGWDEQF
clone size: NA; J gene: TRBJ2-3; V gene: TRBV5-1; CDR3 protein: ASSLQASLGDTQY